This T cell receptor (beta chain) was captured in a study of T cell responses to AZD1222 COVID-19 vaccine. The V gene lost 8 bases and the J gene lost 0 bases, with 13 bases spanning the gap. CDR3 length: 14 amino acids. Germline CDR1 LNHDA, CDR2 SQIVND (reference sequence). Method: immunoSEQ multiplex PCR; TCRdb's copy keeps in-frame clones and lacks some. The sample consists of about 110,000 clones, roughly four fifths of them appearing once. The V gene is TRBV19, the J gene TRBJ1-1; D perhaps matches TRBD1 (6 bases). This specimen was peripheral blood, taken on day 0 of AZD1222 vaccination. The TCR was taken from an adult in good health. The CDR3 region has the DNA TGTGCCAGTCTAGATGACAGGATGAACACTGAAGCTTTCTTT. Residues: CASLDDRMNTEAFF.